This T cell receptor beta chain was sequenced in a study of PD-1 blockade in classical Hodgkin lymphoma. This clone was observed a single time. The protocol was immunoSEQ multiplex PCR, while the TCRdb copy is restricted to in-frame clones and leaves out a portion. The table has some 96,000 clones, approximately 92% seen once. The length of the CDR3 is 17 residues. V lost 1 base, J lost 0 bases, and 14 bases lay in between. Germline V gene data show CDR1 as SGHRS and CDR2 as YFSETQ. After autologous stem cell transplantation all patients relapsed, and prior brentuximab vedotin exposure differed between cohorts.

V gene TRBV5-1 combines with J gene TRBJ1-3; D unresolved. The clonotype was recovered from a human donor with classical Hodgkin lymphoma. Here the sequenced sample was peripheral blood mononuclear cells (PBMCs), taken at baseline. In DNA form, the CDR3 reads TGCGCCAGCAGCTTGTTGCCACCCTCGAGCTCTGGAAACACCATATATTTT. Its translation: CASSLLPPSSSGNTIYF.